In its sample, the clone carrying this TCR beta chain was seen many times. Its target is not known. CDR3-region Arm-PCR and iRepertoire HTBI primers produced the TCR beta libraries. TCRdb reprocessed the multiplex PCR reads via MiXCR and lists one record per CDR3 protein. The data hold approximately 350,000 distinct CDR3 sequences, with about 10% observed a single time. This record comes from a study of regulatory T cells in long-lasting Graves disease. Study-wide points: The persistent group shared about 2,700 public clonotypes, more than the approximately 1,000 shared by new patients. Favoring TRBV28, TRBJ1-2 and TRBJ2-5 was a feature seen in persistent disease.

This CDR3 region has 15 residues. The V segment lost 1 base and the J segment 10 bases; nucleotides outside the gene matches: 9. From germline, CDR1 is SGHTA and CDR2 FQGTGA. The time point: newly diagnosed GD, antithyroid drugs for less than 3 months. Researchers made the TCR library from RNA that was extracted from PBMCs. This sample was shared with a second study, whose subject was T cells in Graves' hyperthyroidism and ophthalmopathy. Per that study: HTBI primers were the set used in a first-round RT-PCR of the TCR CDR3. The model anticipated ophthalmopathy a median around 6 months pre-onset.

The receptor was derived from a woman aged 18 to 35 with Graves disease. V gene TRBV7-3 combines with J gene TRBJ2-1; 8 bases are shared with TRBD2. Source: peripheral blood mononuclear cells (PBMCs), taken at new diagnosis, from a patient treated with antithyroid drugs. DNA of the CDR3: TGTGCCAGCAGCTTAAACGGGGGGGATCTTCGGGAGCAGTTCTTC. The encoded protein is CASSLNGGDLREQFF.